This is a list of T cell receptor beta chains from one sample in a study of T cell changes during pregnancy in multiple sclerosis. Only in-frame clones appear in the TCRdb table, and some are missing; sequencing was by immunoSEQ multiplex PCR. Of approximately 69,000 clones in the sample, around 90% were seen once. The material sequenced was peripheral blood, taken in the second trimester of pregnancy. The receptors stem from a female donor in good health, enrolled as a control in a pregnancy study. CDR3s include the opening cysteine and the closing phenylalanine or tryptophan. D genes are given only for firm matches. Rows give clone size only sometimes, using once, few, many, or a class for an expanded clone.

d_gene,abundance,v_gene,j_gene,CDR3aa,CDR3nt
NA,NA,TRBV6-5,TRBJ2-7,CASSLDFFTTYEQYF,TGTGCCAGCAGTTTAGACTTCTTCACAACCTACGAGCAGTACTTC
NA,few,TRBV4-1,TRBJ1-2,CASSPDTSYGYTF,TGCGCCAGCAGCCCCGACACGAGCTATGGCTACACCTTC
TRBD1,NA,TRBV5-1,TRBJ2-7,CASSVNRDRGLYEQYF,TGCGCCAGCAGCGTAAACCGGGACAGGGGTCTATACGAGCAGTACTTC
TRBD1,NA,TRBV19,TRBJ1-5,CASSRTGEVYQPQHF,TGTGCCAGTTCACGGACAGGGGAGGTGTACCAGCCCCAGCATTTT
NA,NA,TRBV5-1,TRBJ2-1,CASSLGGYSSYNEQFF,TGCGCCAGCAGCTTGGGTGGCTACAGCTCCTACAATGAGCAGTTCTTC
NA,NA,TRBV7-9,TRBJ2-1,CASSSTARGRHEQFF,TGTGCCAGCAGCTCCACCGCCAGGGGAAGGCATGAGCAGTTCTTC
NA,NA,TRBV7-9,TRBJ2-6,CASSLILSGANVLTF,TGTGCCAGCAGCTTAATTCTCTCTGGGGCCAACGTCCTGACTTTC
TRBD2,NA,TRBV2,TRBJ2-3,CASTGTSGGFTDTQYF,TGTGCCAGCACCGGGACTAGCGGGGGCTTCACAGATACGCAGTATTTT
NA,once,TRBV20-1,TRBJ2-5,CSAVRETQYF,TGCAGTGCCGTGAGGGAGACCCAGTACTTC
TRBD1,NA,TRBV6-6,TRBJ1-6,CASKQQGAAYNSPLHF,TGTGCCAGCAAACAACAGGGGGCCGCCTATAATTCACCCCTCCACTTT
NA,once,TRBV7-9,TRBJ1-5,CASSPNQPQHF,TGTGCCAGCAGCCCGAATCAGCCCCAGCATTTT
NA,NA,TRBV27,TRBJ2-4,CASSPPDRRPSSIQYF,TGTGCCAGCAGCCCTCCCGACAGGCGACCTTCGTCCATTCAGTACTTC
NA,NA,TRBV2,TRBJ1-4,CASRAGGGKLFF,TGTGCCAGCAGGGCGGGTGGTGGAAAACTGTTTTTT
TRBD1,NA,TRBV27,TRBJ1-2,CASSSDELSGQPLWGYTF,TGTGCCAGCAGTTCGGACGAGCTATCGGGACAGCCCTTATGGGGCTACACCTTC
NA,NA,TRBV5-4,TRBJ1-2,CASSLGQNYGYTF,TGTGCCAGCAGCTTGGGACAGAACTATGGCTACACCTTC
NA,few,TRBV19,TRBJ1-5,CASKVYSHSNQPQHF,TGTGCCAGTAAAGTATACAGCCATAGCAATCAGCCCCAGCATTTT
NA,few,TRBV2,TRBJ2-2,CARLRGPTGELFF,TGTGCCAGGCTCCGGGGTCCCACCGGGGAGCTGTTTTTT
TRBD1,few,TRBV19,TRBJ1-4,CASSIGGQGRGGLFF,TGTGCCAGTAGTATAGGTGGACAGGGCCGAGGGGGACTGTTTTTT
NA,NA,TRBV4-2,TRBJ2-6,CASSQTFYGANVLTF,TGTGCCAGCAGCCAAACCTTCTATGGGGCCAACGTCCTGACTTTC
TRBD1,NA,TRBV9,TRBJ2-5,CASSVAQGRTQYF,TGTGCCAGCAGCGTAGCACAGGGGAGGACCCAGTACTTC
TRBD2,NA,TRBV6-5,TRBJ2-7,CASSFQAGGMSEQYF,TGTGCCAGCAGTTTCCAAGCGGGGGGGATGTCCGAGCAGTACTTC
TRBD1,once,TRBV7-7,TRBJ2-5,CASSPTLLDRPRETQYF,TGTGCTAGCAGCCCCACCCTCCTGGACAGGCCGCGCGAGACCCAGTACTTC
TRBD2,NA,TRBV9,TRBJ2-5,CASSGQRGAGETQYF,TGTGCCAGCAGCGGCCAGCGGGGGGCGGGGGAGACCCAGTACTTC
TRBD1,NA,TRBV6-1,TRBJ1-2,CASSELGQGDPYGYTF,TGTGCCAGCAGTGAATTGGGACAGGGAGACCCCTATGGCTACACCTTC
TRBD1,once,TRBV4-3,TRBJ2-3,CASSHQPGQGADTQYF,TGCGCCAGCAGCCATCAGCCGGGACAGGGCGCAGATACGCAGTATTTT
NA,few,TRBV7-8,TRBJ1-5,CASSLAAVGGDQPQHF,TGTGCCAGCAGCTTAGCGGCAGTCGGGGGAGATCAGCCCCAGCATTTT
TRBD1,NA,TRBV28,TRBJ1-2,CASRRVGERTGGYGGYTF,TGTGCCAGCAGACGCGTGGGAGAGAGGACAGGGGGCTATGGAGGCTACACCTTC
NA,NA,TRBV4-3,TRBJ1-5,CASSQDFSQPQHF,TGCGCCAGCAGCCAAGATTTCAGTCAGCCCCAGCATTTT
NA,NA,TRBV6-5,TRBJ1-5,CASSYSGASLNQPQHF,TGTGCCAGCAGTTACTCGGGGGCCTCCCTTAATCAGCCCCAGCATTTT
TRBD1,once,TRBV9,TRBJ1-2,CASSPQTGKYGYTF,TGTGCCAGCAGCCCTCAGACAGGGAAGTATGGCTACACCTTC
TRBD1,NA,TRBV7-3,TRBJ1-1,CASRLQTGGNTEAFF,TGTGCCAGCAGGTTACAGACAGGGGGGAACACTGAAGCTTTCTTT
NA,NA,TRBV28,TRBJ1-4,CASKDSNEKLFF,TGTGCCAGCAAGGACAGTAATGAAAAACTGTTTTTT
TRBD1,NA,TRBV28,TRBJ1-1,CASRGTGDPTEAFF,TGTGCCAGCAGGGGGACAGGGGATCCGACTGAAGCTTTCTTT
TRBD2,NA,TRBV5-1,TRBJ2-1,CASSSGLAGVNNEQFF,TGCGCCAGCAGCTCGGGTCTAGCGGGGGTTAACAATGAGCAGTTCTTC
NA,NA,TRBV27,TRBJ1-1,CASSLGQNTEAFF,TGTGCCAGCAGTTTAGGGCAGAACACTGAAGCTTTCTTT
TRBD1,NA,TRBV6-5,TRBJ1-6,CASSYSIATGNSPLHF,TGTGCCAGCAGTTACTCCATTGCGACAGGGAATTCACCCCTCCACTTT
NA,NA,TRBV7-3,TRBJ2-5,CASSLGGPETQYF,TGTGCCAGCAGCTTAGGTGGGCCAGAGACCCAGTACTTC
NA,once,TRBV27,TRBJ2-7,CASSKTLREQYF,TGTGCCAGCAGCAAAACCCTGCGCGAGCAGTACTTC
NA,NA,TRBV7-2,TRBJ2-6,CASSPGGSGANVLTF,TGTGCCAGCAGCCCGGGTGGCTCTGGGGCCAACGTCCTGACTTTC
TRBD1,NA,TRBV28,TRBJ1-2,CASRGQDRFYGYTF,TGTGCCAGCAGGGGGCAGGACAGGTTCTATGGCTACACCTTC
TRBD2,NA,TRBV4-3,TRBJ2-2,CASSEAAGRNTGELFF,TGCGCCAGCAGCGAAGCAGCGGGGAGGAACACCGGGGAGCTGTTTTTT
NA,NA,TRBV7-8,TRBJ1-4,CASSPSPQGRHEKLFF,TGTGCCAGCAGCCCTAGCCCACAGGGTCGGCATGAAAAACTGTTTTTT
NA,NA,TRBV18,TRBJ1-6,CASSPQKEGAPLHF,TGTGCCAGCTCACCGCAGAAGGAAGGGGCACCCCTCCACTTT
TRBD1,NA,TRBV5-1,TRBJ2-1,CASSPGQGTHEQFF,TGCGCCAGCAGCCCAGGACAGGGCACCCATGAGCAGTTCTTC
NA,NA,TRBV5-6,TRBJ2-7,CASSSRGEQYF,TGTGCCAGCAGCTCCAGGGGAGAGCAGTACTTC
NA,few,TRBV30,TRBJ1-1,CAWSRGPNTEAFF,TGTGCCTGGAGCAGGGGCCCGAACACTGAAGCTTTCTTT
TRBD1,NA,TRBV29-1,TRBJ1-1,CSVQTGNTLGTEAFF,TGCAGCGTTCAGACAGGGAATACTCTCGGTACTGAAGCTTTCTTT
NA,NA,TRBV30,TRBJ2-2,CAWIRGREGELFF,TGTGCCTGGATCCGGGGTAGAGAAGGGGAGCTGTTTTTT
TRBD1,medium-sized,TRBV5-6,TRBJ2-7,CASSLYGTDYEQYF,TGTGCCAGCAGCTTGTATGGGACAGACTACGAGCAGTACTTC
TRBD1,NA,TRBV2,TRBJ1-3,CASSPTGGSGNTIYF,TGTGCCAGCAGCCCGACAGGGGGGTCTGGAAACACCATATATTTT
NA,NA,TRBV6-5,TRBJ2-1,CATGTYTSNEQFF,TGTGCCACGGGGACATATACGAGCAATGAGCAGTTCTTC
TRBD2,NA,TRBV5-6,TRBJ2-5,CASSLWRGGLGTQYF,TGTGCCAGCAGCTTGTGGCGGGGGGGCCTCGGGACCCAGTACTTC
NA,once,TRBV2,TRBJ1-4,CASSEGFRGGAEKLFF,TGTGCCAGCAGTGAGGGGTTCCGTGGCGGGGCTGAAAAACTGTTTTTT